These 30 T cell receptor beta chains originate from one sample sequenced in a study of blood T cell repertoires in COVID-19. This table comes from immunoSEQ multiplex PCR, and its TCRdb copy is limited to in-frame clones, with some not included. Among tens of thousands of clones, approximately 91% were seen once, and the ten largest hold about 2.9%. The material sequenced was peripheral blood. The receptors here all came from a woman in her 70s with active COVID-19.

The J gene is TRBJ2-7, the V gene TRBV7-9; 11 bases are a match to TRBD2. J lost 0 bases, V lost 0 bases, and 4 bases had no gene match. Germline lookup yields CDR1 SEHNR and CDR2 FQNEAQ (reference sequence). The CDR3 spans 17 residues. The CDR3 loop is CASSLASGRAGSYEQYF. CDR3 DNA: TGTGCCAGCAGCTTAGCTAGCGGGAGGGCCGGCTCCTACGAGCAGTACTTC.

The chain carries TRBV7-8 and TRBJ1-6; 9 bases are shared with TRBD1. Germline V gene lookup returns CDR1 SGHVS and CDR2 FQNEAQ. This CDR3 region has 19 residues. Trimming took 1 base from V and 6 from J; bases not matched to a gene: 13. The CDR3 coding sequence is TGTGCCAGCAGCTTAGTCCCTTACTCGGACAGGGGCCTTAATTCACCCCTCCACTTT. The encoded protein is CASSLVPYSDRGLNSPLHF.

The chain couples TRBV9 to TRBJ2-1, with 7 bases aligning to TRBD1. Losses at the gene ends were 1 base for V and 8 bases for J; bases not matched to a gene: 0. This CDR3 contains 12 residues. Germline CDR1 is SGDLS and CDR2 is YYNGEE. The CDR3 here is CASSVQGDEQFF. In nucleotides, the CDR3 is TGTGCCAGCAGCGTACAGGGGGATGAGCAGTTCTTC.

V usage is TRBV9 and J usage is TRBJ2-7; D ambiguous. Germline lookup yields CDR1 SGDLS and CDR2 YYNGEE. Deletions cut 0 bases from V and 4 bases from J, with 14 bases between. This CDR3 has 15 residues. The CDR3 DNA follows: TGTGCCAGCAGCGTAGTAGGCAGCAGCGAGTACGAGCAGTACTTC. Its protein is CASSVVGSSEYEQYF.

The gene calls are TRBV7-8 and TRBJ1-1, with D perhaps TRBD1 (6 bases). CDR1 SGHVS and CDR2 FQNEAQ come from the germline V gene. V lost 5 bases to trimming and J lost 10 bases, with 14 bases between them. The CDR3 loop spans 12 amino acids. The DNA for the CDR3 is TGTGCCAGCAGCCCGGGACATACAACAGCTTTCTTT. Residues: CASSPGHTTAFF.

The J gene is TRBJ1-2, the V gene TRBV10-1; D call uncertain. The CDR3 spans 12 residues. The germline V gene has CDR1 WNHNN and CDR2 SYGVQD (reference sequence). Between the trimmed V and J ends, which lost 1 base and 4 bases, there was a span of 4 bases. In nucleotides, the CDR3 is TGCGCCAGCAGTGAGTGGAGCTATGGCTACACCTTC. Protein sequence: CASSEWSYGYTF.

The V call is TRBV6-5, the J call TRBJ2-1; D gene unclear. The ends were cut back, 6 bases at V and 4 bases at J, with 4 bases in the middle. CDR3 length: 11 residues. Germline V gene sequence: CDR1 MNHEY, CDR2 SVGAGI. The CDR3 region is CASRAYNEQFF. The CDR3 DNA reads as TGTGCCAGCAGGGCTTACAATGAGCAGTTCTTC.

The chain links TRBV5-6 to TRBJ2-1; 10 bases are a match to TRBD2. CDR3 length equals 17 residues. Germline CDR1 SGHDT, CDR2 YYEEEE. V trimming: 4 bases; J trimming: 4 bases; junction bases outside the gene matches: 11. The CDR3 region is CASSRGLAGAQYNEQFF. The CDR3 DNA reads TGTGCCAGCAGCCGGGGGCTAGCGGGAGCGCAATACAATGAGCAGTTCTTC.

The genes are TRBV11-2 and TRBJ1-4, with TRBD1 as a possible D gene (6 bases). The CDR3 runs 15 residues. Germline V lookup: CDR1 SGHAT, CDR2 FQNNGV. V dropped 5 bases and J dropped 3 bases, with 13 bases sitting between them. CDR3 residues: CASSPGWTANEKLFF. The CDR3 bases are TGTGCCAGCAGCCCAGGATGGACAGCTAATGAAAAACTGTTTTTT.

CDR3 amino acids: CASSLATYYEQYF. DNA of the CDR3: TGCGCCAGCAGCTTGGCCACTTACTACGAGCAGTACTTC. V is TRBV5-1 and J is TRBJ2-7, with no clear D. The CDR3 consists of 13 residues. The ends were cut back, 0 bases at V and 3 bases at J, with 7 bases in the middle. Looked up from germline, CDR1 is SGHRS and CDR2 is YFSETQ.

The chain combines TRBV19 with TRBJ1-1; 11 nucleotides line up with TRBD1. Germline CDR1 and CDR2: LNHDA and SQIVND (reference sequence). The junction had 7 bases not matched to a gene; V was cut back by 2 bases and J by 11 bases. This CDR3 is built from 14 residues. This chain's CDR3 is CASSIKGTGGVAFF. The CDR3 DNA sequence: TGTGCCAGTAGTATAAAGGGGACAGGGGGGGTCGCTTTCTTT.

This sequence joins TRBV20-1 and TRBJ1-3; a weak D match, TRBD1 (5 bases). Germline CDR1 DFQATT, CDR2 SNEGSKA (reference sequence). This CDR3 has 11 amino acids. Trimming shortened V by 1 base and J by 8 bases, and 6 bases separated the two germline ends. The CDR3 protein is CSARGRDTIYF. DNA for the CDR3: TGCAGTGCTAGAGGCAGGGACACCATATATTTT.

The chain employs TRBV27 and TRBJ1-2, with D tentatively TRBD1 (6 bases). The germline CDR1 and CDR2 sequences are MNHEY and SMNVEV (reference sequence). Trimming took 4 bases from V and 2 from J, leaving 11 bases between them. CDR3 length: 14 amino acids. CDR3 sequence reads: CASSYQGLNYGYTF. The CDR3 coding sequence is TGTGCCAGCAGTTACCAGGGGCTGAACTATGGCTACACCTTC.

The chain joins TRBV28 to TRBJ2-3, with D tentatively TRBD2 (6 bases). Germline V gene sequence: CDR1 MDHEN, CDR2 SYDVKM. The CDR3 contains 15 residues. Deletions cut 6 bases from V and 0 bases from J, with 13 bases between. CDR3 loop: CASRNTGTSTDTQYF. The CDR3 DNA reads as TGTGCCAGCAGAAATACCGGGACTAGCACAGATACGCAGTATTTT.

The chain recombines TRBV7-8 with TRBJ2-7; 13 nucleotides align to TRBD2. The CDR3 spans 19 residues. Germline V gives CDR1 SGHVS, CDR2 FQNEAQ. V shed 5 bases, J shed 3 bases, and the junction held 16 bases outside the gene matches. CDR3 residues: CASSPRARTSGRLNYEQYF. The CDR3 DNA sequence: TGTGCCAGCAGCCCAAGGGCCCGGACTAGCGGGAGACTTAACTACGAGCAGTACTTC.

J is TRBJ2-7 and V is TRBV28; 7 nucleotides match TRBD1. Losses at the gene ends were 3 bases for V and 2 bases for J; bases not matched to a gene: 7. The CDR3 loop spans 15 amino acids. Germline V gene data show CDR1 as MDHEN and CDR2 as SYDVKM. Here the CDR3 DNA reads TGTGCCAGCAGTTTGCCCGGGACAGAAGCCTACGAGCAGTACTTC. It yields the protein CASSLPGTEAYEQYF.

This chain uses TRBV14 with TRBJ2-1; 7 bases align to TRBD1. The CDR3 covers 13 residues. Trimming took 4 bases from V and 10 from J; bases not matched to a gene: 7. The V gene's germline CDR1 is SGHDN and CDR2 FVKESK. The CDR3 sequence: CASSRFRGSEQFF. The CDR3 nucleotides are TGTGCCAGCAGCCGCTTCAGGGGGTCGGAGCAGTTCTTC.

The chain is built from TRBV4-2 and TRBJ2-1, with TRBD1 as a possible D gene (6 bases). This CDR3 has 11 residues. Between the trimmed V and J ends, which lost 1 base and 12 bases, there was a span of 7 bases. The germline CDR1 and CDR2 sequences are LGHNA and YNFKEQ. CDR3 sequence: CASSQVDRQFF. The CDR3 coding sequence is TGTGCCAGCAGCCAAGTGGACAGGCAGTTCTTC.

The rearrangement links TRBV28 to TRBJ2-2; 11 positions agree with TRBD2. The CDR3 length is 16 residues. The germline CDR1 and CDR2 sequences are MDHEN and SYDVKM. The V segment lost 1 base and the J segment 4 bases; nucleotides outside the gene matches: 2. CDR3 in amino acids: CASSLLAGGFTGELFF. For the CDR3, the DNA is TGTGCCAGCAGTTTATTAGCGGGAGGGTTCACCGGGGAGCTGTTTTTT.

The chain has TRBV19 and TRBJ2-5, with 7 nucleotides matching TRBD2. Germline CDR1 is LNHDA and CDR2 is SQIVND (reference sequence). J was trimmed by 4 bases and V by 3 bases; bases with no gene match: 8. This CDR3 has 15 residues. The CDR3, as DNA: TGTGCCAGTAGTATGGGGTTTGGGAGGGGAGAGACCCAGTACTTC. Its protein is CASSMGFGRGETQYF. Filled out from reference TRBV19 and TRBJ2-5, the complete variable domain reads DGGITQSPKYLFRKEGQNVTLSCEQNLNHDAMYWYRQDPGQGLRLIYYSQIVNDFQKGDIAEGYSVSREKKESFPLTVTSAQKNPTAFYLCASSMGFGRGETQYFGPGTRLLVL.

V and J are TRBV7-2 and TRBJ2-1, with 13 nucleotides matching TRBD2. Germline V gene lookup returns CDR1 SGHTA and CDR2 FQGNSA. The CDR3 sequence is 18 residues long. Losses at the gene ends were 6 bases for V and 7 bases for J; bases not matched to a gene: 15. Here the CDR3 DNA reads TGTGCCAGCAGTCCCGGACTACTAGCGGGAGGGCCCAGAAATGAGCAGTTCTTC. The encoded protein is CASSPGLLAGGPRNEQFF.

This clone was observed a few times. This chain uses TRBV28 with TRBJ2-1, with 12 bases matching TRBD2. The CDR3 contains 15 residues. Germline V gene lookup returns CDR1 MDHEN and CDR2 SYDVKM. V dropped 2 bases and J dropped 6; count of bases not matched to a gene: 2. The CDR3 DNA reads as TGTGCCAGCAGTTTAACTAGCGGGAGGTTCAATGAGCAGTTCTTC. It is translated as CASSLTSGRFNEQFF.

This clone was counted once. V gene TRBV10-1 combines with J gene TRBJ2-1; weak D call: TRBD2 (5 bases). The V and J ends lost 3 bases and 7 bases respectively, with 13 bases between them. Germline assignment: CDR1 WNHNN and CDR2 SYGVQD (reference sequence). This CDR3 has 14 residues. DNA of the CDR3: TGCGCCAGCAGTGATTACGGGATTGGGAATGAGCAGTTCTTC. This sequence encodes CASSDYGIGNEQFF.

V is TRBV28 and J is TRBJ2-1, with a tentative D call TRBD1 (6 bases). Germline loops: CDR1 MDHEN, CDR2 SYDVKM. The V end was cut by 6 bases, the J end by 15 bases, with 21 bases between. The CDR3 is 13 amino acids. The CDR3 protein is CASSLGTHRQPFF. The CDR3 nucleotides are TGTGCCAGCAGCCTCGGGACACACCGTCAACCGTTCTTC.

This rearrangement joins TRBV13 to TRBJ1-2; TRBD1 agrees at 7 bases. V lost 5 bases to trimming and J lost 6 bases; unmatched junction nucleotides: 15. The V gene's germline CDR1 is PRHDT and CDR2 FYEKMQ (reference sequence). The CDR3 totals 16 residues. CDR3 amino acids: CASSLLEGAFINGYTF. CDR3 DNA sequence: TGTGCCAGCAGCCTCCTGGAGGGGGCTTTTATCAATGGCTACACCTTC.

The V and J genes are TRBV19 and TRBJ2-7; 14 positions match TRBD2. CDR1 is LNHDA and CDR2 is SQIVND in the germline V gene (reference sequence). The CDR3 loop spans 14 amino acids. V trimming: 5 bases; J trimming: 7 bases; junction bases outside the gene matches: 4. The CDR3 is CASSAWTSGREQYF. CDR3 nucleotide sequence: TGTGCCAGTAGTGCCTGGACTAGCGGGAGGGAGCAGTACTTC.

The CDR3 protein is CASSPNVGLAASTDTQYF. The CDR3 coding sequence is TGTGCCAGCTCACCAAATGTCGGACTAGCGGCAAGCACAGATACGCAGTATTTT. The gene calls are TRBV18 and TRBJ2-3; 10 nucleotides line up with TRBD2. Germline-derived CDR1 and CDR2 are KGHSH and LQKENI. J was trimmed by 0 bases and V by 2 bases; bases with no gene match: 8. This CDR3 region has 18 residues.

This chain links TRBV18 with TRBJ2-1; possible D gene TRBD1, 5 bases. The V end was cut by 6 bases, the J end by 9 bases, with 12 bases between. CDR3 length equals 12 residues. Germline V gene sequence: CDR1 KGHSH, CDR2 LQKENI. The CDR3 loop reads CASSRQGSEQFF. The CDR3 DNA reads TGTGCCAGCTCTCGTCAGGGTAGTGAGCAGTTCTTC.

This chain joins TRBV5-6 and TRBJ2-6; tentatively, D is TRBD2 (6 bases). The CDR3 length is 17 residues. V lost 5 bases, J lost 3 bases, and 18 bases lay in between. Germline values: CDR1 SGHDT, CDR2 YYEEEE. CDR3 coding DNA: TGTGCCAGCAGTCTTCCCCCAGGGCGGGATGGGGCCAACGTCCTGACTTTC. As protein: CASSLPPGRDGANVLTF.

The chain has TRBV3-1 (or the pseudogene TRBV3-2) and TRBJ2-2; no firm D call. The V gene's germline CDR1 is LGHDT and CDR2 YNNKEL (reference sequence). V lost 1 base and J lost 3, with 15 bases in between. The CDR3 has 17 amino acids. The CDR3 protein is CASSQVPRLVYTGELFF. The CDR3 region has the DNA TGTGCCAGCAGCCAAGTTCCCCGATTAGTCTACACCGGGGAGCTGTTTTTT.